This T cell receptor beta chain was sequenced for a study of control samples from healthy donors and cancer patients. Clones were sequenced by immunoSEQ multiplex PCR, and TCRdb holds only the in-frame ones, with some missing. Seen in this sample are some 190,000 clones; the ten most common clones hold around 2%. V was trimmed by 6 bases and J by 3 bases, leaving 15 bases between them. Germline V gives CDR1 MNHEY, CDR2 SVGAGI. The CDR3 runs 15 residues. The receptor's source is a young woman in good health. The V and J genes are TRBV6-5 and TRBJ1-3; D not resolved. The sequenced material came from blood. CDR3 in amino acids: CASSYGRGSGNTIYF. CDR3 DNA: TGTGCCAGCAGCTACGGACGGGGAAGTGGAAACACCATATATTTT.